This T cell receptor beta chain stems from a study of cytomegalovirus exposure and HLA in healthy donors (dated by TCRdb to about 2017). Background on the whole study: According to an earlier analysis of 550 to 700 of the donors, 200 million or so T cells yielded 117 million unique TCR beta sequences and around 280 Gb of sequence data. About 310 gigabases of sequencing data and roughly 90 million unique TCR sequences were included in an early release covering about 620 HLA-typed donors. Among the approximately 430 genotyped donors, roughly 80% belonged to the genetic ancestry cluster associated with self-reported Caucasian donors. The study aimed to test whether cataloging public T cell receptors could reveal signatures of past pathogen exposure. The study used immunosequencing to profile the T cell repertoires of 670 or so subjects and linked those repertoires to cytomegalovirus serostatus. In addition to the first cohort of 650 to 750 subjects, a separate validation cohort of about 120 different subjects was used. High-throughput TCR immunosequencing, statistical association of individual TCRs with disease status, and machine learning were combined to predict cytomegalovirus infection status. In a later analysis, previously published TCR beta repertoires from 666 donors were re-analyzed and high-resolution HLA genotyping was added so that TCR occurrence patterns could be studied. The later analysis used no new phenotypic data to find candidate immune exposures, relying instead on TCR beta sequences and their occurrence across donors. In an earlier analysis of a few hundred of the donors, high-throughput TCR beta sequencing was used to judge whether each TCR beta V gene segment behaved as functional or pseudogenic. Donor age, sex, ethnicity and CMV serostatus were compiled together with the repertoire data. Genome-wide SNP genotypes for about 55% of the roughly 670 donors were used in a later genetic analysis, which treated that subset as a discovery cohort. Every repertoire in the discovery cohort had been generated on one and the same sequencing platform. HLA typing covered class I and class II loci at four-digit resolution. Typing coverage varied by locus: roughly 620-640 donors for A, B, C, DRB1 and DQB1; roughly 560 for DQA1; around 610 for DPA1; more than 450 for DPB1. Because of strong linkage in the cohort, a few DR-DQ haplotypes were treated as single units for association and clustering. Across around 400 genotyped donors of the cohort, an average of roughly 230,000 unique TCR beta nucleotide sequences per donor were sequenced, and roughly 17% of those sequences were non-productive. Points the paper makes about the study in general: A later analysis reported that several top co-occurrence clusters appeared linked to parvovirus B19, influenza, CMV and Epstein-Barr virus. Because the 87-base-pair reads could not distinguish some IMGT-functional V segments, including TRBV6-2 and TRBV6-3, those segments were excluded. Broadly in line with IMGT annotations, most TCR beta V segments showed up in productive rearrangements about 90% or about 30% of the time in an earlier analysis of under 700 of the donors. A later analysis found that most CMV-associated TCR beta chains appeared HLA-restricted, with HLA associations seemingly driven largely by CMV exposure. When HLA alleles, especially DR and DQ, strongly co-occurred, TCR associations were difficult to assign to individual alleles. In a later analysis, the rate of TCR association differed among HLA loci, with DRB1 alleles having the most associated TCRs and HLA-C alleles having the fewest. Most TCR sequences were observed very rarely across donors, whereas some public TCRs were present in many individuals. The cohort was sequenced for TCR beta chains only, and without alpha or paired-chain data the features that could be detected were limited. A later genetic analysis associated a missense DCLRE1C variant with V-gene and J-gene trimming of TCR beta chains, and an independent cohort replicated the association. In the study, around 150 TCR beta chains were listed as associated with cytomegalovirus. The presence/absence analyses assumed that sequencing depth was roughly uniform across donors, and that assumption may not be true. In a later analysis, HLA-associated TCR beta chains showed more clonal expansion and lower generation probabilities than non-associated chains that were equally common. In both the original and validation cohorts, the classifier was reported to diagnose cytomegalovirus status with high specificity and sensitivity. A later analysis associated 15,000 to 20,000 TCR beta sequences with specific HLA alleles at a false discovery rate of 0.05. The only immune exposure information available for the cohort was CMV serostatus. In vitro tests confirmed that three of the cytomegalovirus-associated TCR beta chains recognize cytomegalovirus antigens. A later genetic analysis reported fewer N-insertions in productive TCRs among donors in an Asian-associated ancestry cluster than the 666-donor mean. About 17 rarely observed V segments, including chromosome 9 orphons, were excluded from the earlier analysis of several hundred of the donors because counts were too low. Linkage disequilibrium might explain the correlated functional status among segregating V segments, but an unknown experimental factor could not be excluded. A cluster of highly shared sequence variants was judged likely to be a technical artifact of the sequencing pipeline. The authors suggested that the approach could potentially be extended to other disease states and immunological phenotypes. A further reported finding was that TCR beta sequences accurately predicted the HLA-A and HLA-B alleles for most subjects in the first cohort. HLA typing was unavailable for some donors at each locus, so association tests used only the typed subset.

Library method: the immunoSEQ multiplex PCR assay. A mixture of 60 forward primers for TCR Vbeta segments and 13 reverse primers for TCR Jbeta segments was used in the multiplex PCR. The CDR3 region of rearranged TCR beta genes was amplified from genomic DNA by a multiplex PCR assay. The Illumina HiSeq System was used to sequence the amplified TCR beta libraries as 87-base-pair reads. The authors processed their data as follows. Across the 640 or so repertoires, a later analysis counted 80 million or so unique TCR beta chains, roughly 11 million of which were shared by at least two donors. Raw reads were error-corrected and collapsed into unique sequences with a nearest-neighbor algorithm that merged closely related sequences to remove PCR and sequencing errors. CDR3 sequences were aligned to IMGT reference sequences to assign V, D and J gene segments. For a sequence to be retained, a match of at least six nucleotides to both a V gene segment and a J gene segment was required. A rearrangement counted as productive if the CDR3 had no stop codons and remained in frame with V and J, and every other rearrangement counted as non-productive. Following IMGT convention, CDR3 was defined as the stretch from the second conserved V-encoded cysteine to the conserved J-encoded phenylalanine. Sequences without an unambiguous match to a single V gene segment were excluded from the earlier analysis of about 600 of the donors. In an earlier analysis of 587 of the donors, V segments were called functional above 56.7% productive rearrangements and were called segregating when the between-donor standard deviation exceeded 5%. A statistical classification framework was built for diagnosing cytomegalovirus status from the catalog of TCR beta chain sequences. A later analysis assigned V and J genes by comparing TCR nucleotide sequences with IMGT/GENE-DB human TR gene sequences. Using the TCRdist pipeline, a later analysis assigned CDR3 sequences along with most-parsimonious VDJ recombination scenarios. In a later analysis, each TCR beta chain was defined by its CDR3 amino acid sequence together with its V-gene family, and reads lacking a unique V-gene family were excluded. To address suspected cross-contamination and a sequencing artifact, a later analysis removed under 600 highly shared, low-generation-probability nucleotide sequences. For each public chain, a later analysis derived a clonal expansion index from normalized ranks of inferred template counts within each repertoire. In a later analysis, generation probabilities were computed with a VDJ recombination model fitted to out-of-frame rearrangements, and the resulting probabilities were checked against IGoR. A later analysis scored TCR-TCR, TCR-HLA and TCR-CMV co-occurrence with hypergeometric tests, applying a repertoire-size bias correction to TCR pairs. A later analysis estimated false discovery rates by permuting HLA or CMV assignments 20 times. In a later analysis, co-occurring TCRs were grouped with DBSCAN, and TCRdist sequence similarity was added when clustering was performed within HLA-allele-positive subsets. Co-occurrence clustering excluded repertoires with fewer than 30,000 or more than 120,000 public chains, plus five with anomalous nucleotide sharing. Not all clones reach the TCRdb copy of this immuneACCESS table, which keeps in-frame sequences only. Checked studies attribute under half of the gap to unresolved V genes and leave the rest unexplained. Clonal size and the V and J genes are those of that table, whereas D and trimming came from the DNA. The sample yields around 150,000 clones; 75% to 80% were counted once. The ten largest clonotypes hold approximately 2% of the sample.

As for this clone: Its cognate antigen has yet to be identified. Nothing much larger sits one base from this clone, and base qualities are not available.

Compared with germline, V lacks 6 bases and J lacks 2 bases; bases without a gene match: 3. Including cysteine and phenylalanine, the CDR3 has 14 amino acids. Of all the DNA, just the CDR3 is kept, 42 bases in frame from base 1. CDR1 and CDR2, looked up from the germline V gene, are MDHEN and SYDVKM. In total, 500 to 700 healthy bone marrow donors made up the cohort. All cohort members were sampled while nominally healthy, although unrecorded immune exposures were likely present. The donor tested CMV seronegative and was one of the 352 seronegative cohort members. A peripheral blood sample was provided by each donor, and peripheral blood mononuclear cells were used for TCR beta sequencing. The Qiagen DNeasy Blood Extraction Kit was used to extract genomic DNA from the blood cell samples.

Sample: PBMCs. This chain is built from TRBV28 and TRBJ2-7; 11 central bases correspond to TRBD1. The sequence came from a man between 25 and 39 years old in good health and CMV-seronegative. The CDR3 protein: CASSGQGATYEQYF. The DNA sequence reads TGTGCCAGCAGCGGACAGGGGGCGACCTACGAGCAGTACTTC.